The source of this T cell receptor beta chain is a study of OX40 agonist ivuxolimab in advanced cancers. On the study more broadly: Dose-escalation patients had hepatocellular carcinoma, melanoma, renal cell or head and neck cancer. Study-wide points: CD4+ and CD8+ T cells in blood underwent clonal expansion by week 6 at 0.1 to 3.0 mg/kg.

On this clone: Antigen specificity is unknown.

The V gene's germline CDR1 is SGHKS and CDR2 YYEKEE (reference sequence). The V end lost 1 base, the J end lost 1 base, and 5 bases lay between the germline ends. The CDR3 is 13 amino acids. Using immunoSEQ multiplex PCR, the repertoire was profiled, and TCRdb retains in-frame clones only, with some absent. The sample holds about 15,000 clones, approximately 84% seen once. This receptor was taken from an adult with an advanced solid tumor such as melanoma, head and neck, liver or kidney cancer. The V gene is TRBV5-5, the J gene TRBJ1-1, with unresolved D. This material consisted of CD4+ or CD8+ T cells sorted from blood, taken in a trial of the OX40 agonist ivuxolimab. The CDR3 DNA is TGTGCCAGCAGCTTGTACGAGAACACTGAAGCTTTCTTT. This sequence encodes CASSLYENTEAFF.